This T cell receptor (beta chain) came from a study of T-cell memory formation after mild COVID-19. One entry per CDR3 protein results from TCRdb running MiXCR on the 5' RACE reads. The repertoire holds approximately 480,000 distinct CDR3 sequences, with roughly 18% as singletons. Many counts were recorded for this clonotype. The CDR3 consists of 14 residues. The ends were cut back, 2 bases at V and 0 bases at J, with 8 bases in the middle. The V gene's germline CDR1 is MNHEY and CDR2 SVGAGI. Material for sequencing was PBMCs or a T cell subset sorted from them (not recorded which). The origin of this receptor is an adult woman who had mild COVID-19 (a few samples of this study predate the infection). Cell type and time point are not known. The genes are TRBV6-5 and TRBJ2-7, with D uncertain. DNA of the CDR3: TGTGCCAGCAGTTACATCCCGAACTCCTACGAGCAGTACTTC. This translates into CASSYIPNSYEQYF.